One sample yielded the 10 T cell receptor beta chains listed below, sequenced in a study of shared clonotypes between healthy human individuals. The protocol was immunoSEQ multiplex PCR, while the TCRdb copy is restricted to in-frame clones and leaves out a portion. The data show about 460,000 clones, 60% to 80% seen once. The sequencing sample was made of PBMCs. The receptors derive from a woman in her 40s in good health. Some clones in this sample may be carry-over from other donors' samples.

This clone appeared a few times. The chain couples TRBV7-8 to TRBJ2-7, with no clear D. CDR1 SGHVS and CDR2 FQNEAQ come from the germline V gene. The CDR3 consists of 13 residues. Deletions cut 5 bases from V and 2 bases from J, with 10 bases between. In nucleotides, the CDR3 is TGTGCCAGCAGCCCTGTTGCTACCTACGAGCAGTACTTC. It codes for CASSPVATYEQYF.

This chain links TRBV6-5 with TRBJ1-2; 8 bases are a match to TRBD1. Germline V gives CDR1 MNHEY, CDR2 SVGAGI. V shed 8 bases and J 8 bases; nucleotides not matched to a gene: 13. This CDR3 contains 14 residues. Here the CDR3 reads CASGSGGGGEGYTF. The CDR3 DNA follows: TGTGCCAGCGGCTCAGGGGGCGGGGGCGAGGGCTACACCTTC.

This clone was picked up one time. The gene calls are TRBV28 and TRBJ1-2; D uncertain. The CDR3 contains 15 residues. CDR1 is MDHEN and CDR2 is SYDVKM in the germline V gene. V lost 1 base, J lost 1 base, and 10 bases lay in between. The CDR3 sequence is CASSLSTPDNYGYTF. The CDR3 coding sequence is TGTGCCAGCAGTTTATCCACCCCCGATAACTATGGCTACACCTTC.

With respect to this clone: The sample holds other DNA sequences that translate to the same CDR3. The rearrangement joins TRBV18 to TRBJ2-3; no reliable D call. In germline, CDR1 is KGHSH, CDR2 LQKENI. V was cut by 2 bases and J by 4 bases, with 7 bases left in between. CDR3 length: 13 residues. CDR3 amino acids: CASSPGAADTQYF. CDR3 in DNA: TGTGCCAGCTCACCAGGTGCGGCAGATACGCAGTATTTT.

The rearrangement uses TRBV30 and TRBJ2-7; D is uncertain. The CDR3 totals 14 residues. Trimming took off 4 bases at V and 3 bases at J, with 16 bases between the two ends. Germline lookup yields CDR1 GTSNPN and CDR2 SVGIG (reference sequence). The CDR3 DNA sequence: TGTGCCTGGACCGTAATGGGAAAATTCTACGAGCAGTACTTC. It yields the protein CAWTVMGKFYEQYF. The whole variable domain, filled in from reference TRBV30 and TRBJ2-7, reads SQTIHQWPATLVQPVGSPLSLECTVEGTSNPNLYWYRQAAGRGLQLLFYSVGIGQISSEVPQNLSASRPQDRQFILSSKKLLLSDSGFYLCAWTVMGKFYEQYFGPGTRLTVT.

In regard to this clone: A much larger clone differs by one base, so this may be a read error. Other DNA sequences within the sample encode an identical CDR3. This rearrangement joins TRBV5-1 to TRBJ2-2, with 8 bases aligning to TRBD1. CDR1 is SGHRS, CDR2 YFSETQ, per germline. The CDR3 covers 16 residues. Here the CDR3 DNA reads TGCGCCAGCAGCAGCCGGACAGGGCTGAACACCGGGGAGCTGTTCTTT. Its protein product is CASSSRTGLNTGELFF.

The rearrangement links TRBV2 to TRBJ1-5; D perhaps matches TRBD1 (5 bases). The V and J ends lost 6 bases and 2 bases respectively, with 14 bases between them. The CDR3 has 15 residues. Germline V gene data show CDR1 as SNHLY and CDR2 as FYNNEI. The CDR3 sequence is CASRGDGSGNQPQHF. CDR3 in DNA: TGTGCCAGCAGAGGGGACGGGTCGGGCAATCAGCCCCAGCATTTT.

This clone has only a few counts. This chain connects TRBV27 to TRBJ1-2, with D unresolved. From germline, CDR1 is MNHEY and CDR2 SMNVEV (reference sequence). There are 11 residues in the CDR3. The V and J ends lost 5 bases and 7 bases respectively, with 8 bases between them. In nucleotides, the CDR3 is TGTGCCAGCAGTCCAGATGTTGGCTACACCTTC. Protein product: CASSPDVGYTF.

V and J are TRBV18 and TRBJ1-5; 12 positions match TRBD1. The V gene end was trimmed by 1 base and the J gene end by 7 bases; junction bases not matched to a gene: 11. The CDR3 has 18 residues. The V gene's germline CDR1 is KGHSH and CDR2 LQKENI. CDR3: CASSPRRGQGAGSQPQHF. CDR3 sequence (DNA): TGTGCCAGCTCACCACGAAGGGGACAGGGGGCGGGCAGCCAGCCCCAGCATTTT.

The chain combines TRBV27 with TRBJ2-7; possibly TRBD1 or TRBD2 for D (5 bases each). This CDR3 spans 14 amino acids. Per the germline V gene, CDR1 is MNHEY and CDR2 is SMNVEV (reference sequence). Trimming pared 1 base from V and 4 bases from J, leaving 11 bases between. The CDR3 reads CASSLYPGPYEQYF. The CDR3 DNA reads TGTGCCAGCAGTTTATACCCGGGACCATACGAGCAGTACTTC.